This TCR beta chain was documented in a study of T cell responses to AZD1222 COVID-19 vaccine. Broader study findings: The peak T cell response came first, and repertoires were sampled only after it. Spike-specific TCR breadth and depth went up after people got two AZD1222 doses. Mostly white British, mostly female donors; authors suggested clonal diversity may be underestimated. Vaccine-associated CD4 TCRs spanned spike, dominant at 160-218 and 743-854.

Germline CDR1 is LNHDA and CDR2 is SQIVND (reference sequence). V shed 3 bases and J shed 7 bases, with 12 bases lying between them. This CDR3 comprises 14 residues. Note on this clone: Its specificity is not known.

Data came from immunoSEQ multiplex PCR; TCRdb stores just in-frame clones and leaves some out. The sample records 200,000 or so clones, 90% to 95% being singletons. The chain is built from TRBV19 and TRBJ1-4, with D perhaps TRBD1 (6 bases). The TCR originated in an adult in good health. The sample was peripheral blood, taken on day 0 of MenACWY control vaccination. This chain's CDR3 is CASSIIRGSEKLFF. For the CDR3, the DNA is TGTGCCAGTAGTATCATCAGGGGTAGTGAAAAACTGTTTTTT.